A single sample is the source of the 18 T cell receptor beta chains below, sequenced in a study of graft-versus-host responses after intestinal transplantation. Produced via immunoSEQ multiplex PCR; TCRdb's table is partial and in-frame only. The repertoire has tens of thousands of clones, about 90% of them found once; the top ten carry 0.5% to 0.8%. No antigen has been assigned to these receptors. The sample here was unstimulated CD4+ T cells sorted from spleen or lymph node cells, taken before transplant. The source is a human donor who was the organ donor for an intestinal transplant.

This chain joins TRBV27 and TRBJ2-5; TRBD1 is a possible D gene (6 bases). Germline lookup yields CDR1 MNHEY and CDR2 SMNVEV (reference sequence). This CDR3 region has 15 residues. Trimming removed 5 bases at V and 3 bases at J, with 16 bases between. As DNA, the CDR3 is TGTGCCAGCAGTCCCAGGGGAGTAGGGAAAGAGACCCAGTACTTC. It yields the protein CASSPRGVGKETQYF.

The chain couples TRBV18 to TRBJ1-2, with no clear D. CDR3 length: 12 residues. CDR1 and CDR2 (germline): KGHSH, LQKENI. The V end was cut by 1 base, the J end by 6 bases, with 6 bases between. The CDR3 sequence: CASSPLEDGYTF. The CDR3 nucleotides read TGTGCCAGCTCACCACTCGAGGATGGCTACACCTTC.

This chain uses TRBV6-1 with TRBJ2-7, with TRBD1 identical over 8 bases. After removal of 2 bases from V and 3 bases from J, the junction contained 6 bases not matched to a gene. The CDR3 is made up of 15 amino acids. CDR1 is MNHNS, CDR2 SASEGT, per germline. CDR3 bases: TGTGCCAGCAGTGAAAGCGGACAGGGTATCTACGAGCAGTACTTC. This gives the protein CASSESGQGIYEQYF.

This sequence joins TRBV5-4 and TRBJ2-6; possible D gene TRBD2, 6 bases. From germline, CDR1 is SGHNT and CDR2 YYREEE (reference sequence). V gave up 0 bases and J gave up 0 bases, with 13 bases separating them. The CDR3 is made up of 18 amino acids. The CDR3 nucleotides read TGTGCCAGCAGCTTGGTGGGGGACTTTATCTCTGGGGCCAACGTCCTGACTTTC. Amino acid sequence: CASSLVGDFISGANVLTF.

The chain links TRBV30 to TRBJ2-2; tentative D call: TRBD1 (6 bases). There are 14 residues in the CDR3. V lost 1 base and J 4 bases, leaving 10 bases between the germline ends. The germline gives CDR1 GTSNPN, CDR2 SVGIG (reference sequence). The CDR3 DNA reads TGTGCCTGGAGTGGGGGGCTGACCACCGGGGAGCTGTTTTTT. This sequence encodes CAWSGGLTTGELFF. Looking up the rest from reference TRBV30 and TRBJ2-2 gives the full variable domain: SQTIHQWPATLVQPVGSPLSLECTVEGTSNPNLYWYRQAAGRGLQLLFYSVGIGQISSEVPQNLSASRPQDRQFILSSKKLLLSDSGFYLCAWSGGLTTGELFFGEGSRLTVL.

The chain combines TRBV5-1 with TRBJ2-2; D is perhaps TRBD1 (5 bases). With 2 bases removed from V and 2 bases from J, the gap between germline ends came to 7 bases. The CDR3 has 14 amino acids. In germline, CDR1 is SGHRS, CDR2 YFSETQ. The CDR3 spells CASSFRENTGELFF. The CDR3 nucleotides read TGCGCCAGCAGCTTCAGGGAAAACACCGGGGAGCTGTTTTTT.

The chain recombines TRBV10-1 with TRBJ1-4; D ambiguous. V dropped 6 bases and J dropped 4 bases, with 12 bases sitting between them. The germline V gene has CDR1 WNHNN and CDR2 SYGVQD (reference sequence). The CDR3 has 14 amino acids. As DNA, the CDR3 is TGCGCCAGCAGGGAGCCCGACATTAATGAAAAACTGTTTTTT. It encodes CASREPDINEKLFF.

The chain employs TRBV5-6 and TRBJ1-5; D is undetermined. The germline gives CDR1 SGHDT, CDR2 YYEEEE. This CDR3 contains 16 residues. The V end lost 4 bases, the J end lost 3 bases, and 17 bases lay between the germline ends. DNA of the CDR3: TGTGCCAGCAGCCCCCGTGGCATGCGGAACAATCAGCCCCAGCATTTT. As protein: CASSPRGMRNNQPQHF.

The rearrangement uses TRBV7-9 and TRBJ1-4; 8 bases are shared with TRBD1. With V trimmed by 6 bases and J by 4 bases, 4 bases remained unmatched. The CDR3 consists of 14 residues. Germline CDR1 is SEHNR and CDR2 is FQNEAQ (reference sequence). CDR3 loop: CASSSGQGNEKLFF. Written as DNA, the CDR3 is TGTGCCAGCAGTTCCGGACAGGGTAATGAAAAACTGTTTTTT.

The CDR3 DNA reads as TGTGCCAGCAGCTTACCAGGGGTAGGCACGCAGTATTTT. It is translated as CASSLPGVGTQYF. The chain is built from TRBV5-4 and TRBJ2-3; D might be TRBD1 (6 bases). Germline V CDR1 and CDR2: SGHNT, YYREEE (reference sequence). Deletions cut 2 bases from V and 9 bases from J, with 13 bases between. The CDR3 covers 13 residues.

The V call is TRBV7-8, the J call TRBJ2-7; the match to TRBD1 covers 9 bases. This CDR3 is built from 19 residues. The V gene's germline CDR1 is SGHVS and CDR2 FQNEAQ. V gave up 1 base and J gave up 0 bases; unmatched junction bases: 13. CDR3: CASSLGSGQGYPSSYEQYF. CDR3 nucleotides: TGTGCCAGCAGCTTAGGGTCGGGACAGGGATACCCAAGCTCCTACGAGCAGTACTTC.

The chain joins TRBV4-1 to TRBJ1-1; D ambiguous. CDR1 and CDR2 from the germline V gene are MGHRA and YSYEKL. CDR3 length: 15 amino acids. Trimming took 1 base from V and 4 from J, leaving 13 bases between them. The CDR3 is CASSQGALGLTEAFF. CDR3 nucleotides: TGCGCCAGCAGCCAAGGAGCCTTGGGCCTCACTGAAGCTTTCTTT.

V usage is TRBV14 and J usage is TRBJ1-1; D remains ambiguous. Trimming left V 1 base short and J 1 base short, with 10 bases between. Germline V gene data show CDR1 as SGHDN and CDR2 as FVKESK. The CDR3 consists of 15 residues. CDR3 DNA sequence: TGTGCCAGCAGCCAAGGTGGCAGTAAGAACACTGAAGCTTTCTTT. Its translation is CASSQGGSKNTEAFF.

This chain connects TRBV29-1 to TRBJ2-1, with TRBD2 as a possible D gene (8 bases). V was shortened by 6 bases and J by 3 bases, with 18 bases between the two germline ends. The CDR3 spans 15 residues. Germline V CDR1 and CDR2: SQVTM, ANQGSEA. CDR3 sequence: CSVGGSGTDYNEQFF. CDR3 nucleotides: TGCAGCGTCGGAGGTAGCGGGACAGACTACAATGAGCAGTTCTTC.

The rearrangement joins TRBV28 to TRBJ1-3; D is possibly TRBD1 (5 bases). This CDR3 comprises 18 residues. Germline CDR1 MDHEN, CDR2 SYDVKM. Deletions cut 5 bases from V and 0 bases from J, with 20 bases between. In DNA form, the CDR3 reads TGTGCCAGCAGTCGACATTTCAGGGTGGAGAGCTCTGGAAACACCATATATTTT. The encoded protein is CASSRHFRVESSGNTIYF.

CDR3 in DNA: TGCGCCAGCAGTTCGGACAGCTACGAGCAGTACTTC. This translates into CASSSDSYEQYF. This chain connects TRBV5-1 to TRBJ2-7; weak D call: TRBD1 (6 bases). The V and J ends lost 5 bases and 3 bases respectively, with 9 bases between them. CDR3 size: 12 residues. In germline, CDR1 is SGHRS, CDR2 YFSETQ.

This sequence joins TRBV5-1 and TRBJ2-3; TRBD2 agrees at 13 bases. The CDR3 runs 16 residues. Trimming cost V 1 base and J 2 bases; bases outside gene matches: 1. The germline gives CDR1 SGHRS, CDR2 YFSETQ. The DNA for the CDR3 is TGCGCCAGCAGCTTGACTAGCGGGAGGGCCACAGATACGCAGTATTTT. Translating it yields CASSLTSGRATDTQYF.

This chain links TRBV6-6 with TRBJ2-7; D perhaps matches TRBD2 (6 bases). The CDR3 loop spans 16 amino acids. Germline-derived CDR1 and CDR2 are MNHNY and SVGAGI (reference sequence). V gave up 2 bases and J gave up 6 bases, with 20 bases separating them. CDR3 sequence: CASSYARSSAAGEQYF. The CDR3 DNA is TGTGCCAGCAGTTACGCAAGATCTAGCGCCGCCGGCGAGCAGTACTTC.